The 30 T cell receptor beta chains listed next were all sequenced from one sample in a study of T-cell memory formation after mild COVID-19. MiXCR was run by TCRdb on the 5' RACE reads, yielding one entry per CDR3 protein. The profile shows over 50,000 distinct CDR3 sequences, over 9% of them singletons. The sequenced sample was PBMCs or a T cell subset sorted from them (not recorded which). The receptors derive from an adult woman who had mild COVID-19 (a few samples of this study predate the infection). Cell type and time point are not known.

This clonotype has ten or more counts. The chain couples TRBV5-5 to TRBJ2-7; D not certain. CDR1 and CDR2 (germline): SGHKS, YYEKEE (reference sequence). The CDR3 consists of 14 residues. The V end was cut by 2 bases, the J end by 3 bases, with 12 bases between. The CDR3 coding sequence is TGTGCCAGCAGCTTTCGAACCCCCAACTACGAGCAGTACTTC. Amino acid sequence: CASSFRTPNYEQYF.

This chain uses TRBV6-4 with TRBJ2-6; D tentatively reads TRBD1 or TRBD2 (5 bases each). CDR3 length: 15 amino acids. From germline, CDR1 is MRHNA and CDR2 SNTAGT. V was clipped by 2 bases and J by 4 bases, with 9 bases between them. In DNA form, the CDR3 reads TGTGCCAGCAGTGACGGGGGTAAAGGGGCCAACGTCCTGACTTTC. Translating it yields CASSDGGKGANVLTF.

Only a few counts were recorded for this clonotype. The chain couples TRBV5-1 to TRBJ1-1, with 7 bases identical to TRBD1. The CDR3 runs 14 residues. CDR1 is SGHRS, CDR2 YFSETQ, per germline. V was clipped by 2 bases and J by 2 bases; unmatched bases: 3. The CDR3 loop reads CASSFNRGNTEAFF. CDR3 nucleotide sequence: TGCGCCAGCAGCTTCAACAGGGGAAACACTGAAGCTTTCTTT.

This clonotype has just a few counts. CDR3 coding DNA: TGCGCCAGCAGCCAAGATGTAAGAGGGAACAATGAGCAGTTCTTC. Translation gives CASSQDVRGNNEQFF. The rearrangement uses TRBV4-1 and TRBJ2-1; D may be TRBD2 (5 bases). V gave up 0 bases and J gave up 5 bases, with 11 bases separating them. The CDR3 has 15 amino acids. CDR1 is MGHRA and CDR2 is YSYEKL in the germline V gene.

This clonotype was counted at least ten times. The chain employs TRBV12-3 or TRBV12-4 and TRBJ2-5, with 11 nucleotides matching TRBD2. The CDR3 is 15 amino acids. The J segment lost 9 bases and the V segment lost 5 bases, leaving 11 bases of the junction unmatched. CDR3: CASSPTSGVVEAQYF. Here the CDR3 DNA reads TGTGCCAGCAGTCCGACTAGCGGGGTGGTAGAAGCCCAGTACTTC.

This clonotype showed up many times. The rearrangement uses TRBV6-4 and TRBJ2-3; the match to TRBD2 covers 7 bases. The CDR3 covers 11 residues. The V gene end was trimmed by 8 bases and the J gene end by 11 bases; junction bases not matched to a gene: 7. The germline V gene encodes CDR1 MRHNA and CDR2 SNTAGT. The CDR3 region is CASDERGEQYF. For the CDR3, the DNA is TGTGCCAGCGACGAGCGGGGTGAGCAGTATTTT.

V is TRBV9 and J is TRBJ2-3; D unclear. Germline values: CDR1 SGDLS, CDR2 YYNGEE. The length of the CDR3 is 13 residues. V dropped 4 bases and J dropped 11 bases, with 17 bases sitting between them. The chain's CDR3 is CASSPPANDGQYF. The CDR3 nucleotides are TGTGCCAGCAGCCCGCCGGCCAACGATGGGCAGTATTTT. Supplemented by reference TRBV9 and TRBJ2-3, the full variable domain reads DSGVTQTPKHLITATGQRVTLRCSPRSGDLSVYWYQQSLDQGLQFLIQYYNGEERAKGNILERFSAQQFPDLHSELNLSSLELGDSALYFCASSPPANDGQYFGPGTRLTVL.

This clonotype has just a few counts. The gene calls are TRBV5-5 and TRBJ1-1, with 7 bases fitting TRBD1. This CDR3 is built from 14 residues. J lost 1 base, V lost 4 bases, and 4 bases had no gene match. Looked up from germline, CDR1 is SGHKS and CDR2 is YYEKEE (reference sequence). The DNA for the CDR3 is TGTGCCAGCAGCCCAGACAGGGCGAACACTGAAGCTTTCTTT. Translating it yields CASSPDRANTEAFF.

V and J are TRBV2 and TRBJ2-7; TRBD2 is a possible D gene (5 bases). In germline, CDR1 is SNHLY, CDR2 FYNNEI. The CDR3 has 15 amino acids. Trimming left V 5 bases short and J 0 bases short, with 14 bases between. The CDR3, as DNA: TGTGCCAGCAGTTATCGGGGTCGAAGCTCCTACGAGCAGTACTTC. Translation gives CASSYRGRSSYEQYF.

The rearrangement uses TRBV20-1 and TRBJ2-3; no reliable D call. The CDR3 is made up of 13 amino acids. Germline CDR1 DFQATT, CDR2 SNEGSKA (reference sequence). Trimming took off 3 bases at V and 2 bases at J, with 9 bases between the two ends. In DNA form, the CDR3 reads TGCAGTGCTAGTGACTGGTCCACAGATACGCAGTATTTT. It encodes CSASDWSTDTQYF.

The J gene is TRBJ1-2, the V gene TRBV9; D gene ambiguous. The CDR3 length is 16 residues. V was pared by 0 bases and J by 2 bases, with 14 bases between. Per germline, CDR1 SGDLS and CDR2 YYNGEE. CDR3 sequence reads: CASSVGESGRNYGYTF. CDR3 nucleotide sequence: TGTGCCAGCAGCGTAGGGGAGTCGGGCAGAAACTATGGCTACACCTTC.

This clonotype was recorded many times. The CDR3 protein is CSVRDRGTHKETQYF. CDR3 nucleotide sequence: TGCAGCGTACGGGACAGGGGGACCCATAAAGAGACCCAGTACTTC. The chain uses TRBV29-1 and TRBJ2-5; 11 bases are a match to TRBD1. From germline, CDR1 is SQVTM and CDR2 ANQGSEA. The CDR3 length is 15 residues. V shed 6 bases, J shed 3 bases, and the junction held 9 bases outside the gene matches.

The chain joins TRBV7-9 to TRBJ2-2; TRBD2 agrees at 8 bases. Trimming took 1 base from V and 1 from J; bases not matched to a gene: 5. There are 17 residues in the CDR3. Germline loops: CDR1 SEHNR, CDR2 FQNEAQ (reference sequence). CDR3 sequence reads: CASSLGLLAGNTGELFF. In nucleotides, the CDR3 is TGTGCCAGCAGCTTAGGACTGCTAGCGGGGAACACCGGGGAGCTGTTTTTT. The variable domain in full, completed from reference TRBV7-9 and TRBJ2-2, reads DTGVSQNPRHKITKRGQNVTFRCDPISEHNRLYWYRQTLGQGPEFLTYFQNEAQLEKSRLLSDRFSAERPKGSFSTLEIQRTEQGDSAMYLCASSLGLLAGNTGELFFGEGSRLTVL.

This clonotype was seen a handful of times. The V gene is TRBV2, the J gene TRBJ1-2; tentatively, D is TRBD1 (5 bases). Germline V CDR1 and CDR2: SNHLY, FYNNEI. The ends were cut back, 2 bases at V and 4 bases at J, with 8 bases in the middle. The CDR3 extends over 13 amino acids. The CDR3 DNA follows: TGTGCCAGCAGTGAATCCGGGGGCTATGGCTACACCTTC. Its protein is CASSESGGYGYTF.

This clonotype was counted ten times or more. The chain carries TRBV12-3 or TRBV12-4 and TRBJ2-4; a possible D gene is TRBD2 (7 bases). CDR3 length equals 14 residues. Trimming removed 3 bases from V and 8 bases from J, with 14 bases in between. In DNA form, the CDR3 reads TGTGCCAGCAGTTTTAGGGGGGGCCTGGACATTCAGTACTTC. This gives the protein CASSFRGGLDIQYF.

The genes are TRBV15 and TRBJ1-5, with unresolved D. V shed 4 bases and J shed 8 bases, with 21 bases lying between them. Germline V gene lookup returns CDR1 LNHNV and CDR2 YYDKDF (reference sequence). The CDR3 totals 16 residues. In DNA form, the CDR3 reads TGTGCCACCAGCAAACACCCTTGGCAACCGGAAAAGCCCCAGCATTTT. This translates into CATSKHPWQPEKPQHF.

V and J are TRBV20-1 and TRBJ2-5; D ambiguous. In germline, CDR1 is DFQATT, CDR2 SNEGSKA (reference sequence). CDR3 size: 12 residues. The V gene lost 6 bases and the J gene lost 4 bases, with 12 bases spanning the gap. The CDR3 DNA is TGCAGTGCCACGGACCGTCGAGAGACCCAGTACTTC. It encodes CSATDRRETQYF.

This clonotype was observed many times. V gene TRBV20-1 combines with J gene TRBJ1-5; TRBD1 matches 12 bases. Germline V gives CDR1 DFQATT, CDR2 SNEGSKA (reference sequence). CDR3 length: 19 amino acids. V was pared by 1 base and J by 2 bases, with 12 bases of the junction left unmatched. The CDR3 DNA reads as TGCAGTGCTAGAGGACCCGGGACAGGGGGCCCTACTCGCAATCAGCCCCAGCATTTT. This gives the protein CSARGPGTGGPTRNQPQHF.

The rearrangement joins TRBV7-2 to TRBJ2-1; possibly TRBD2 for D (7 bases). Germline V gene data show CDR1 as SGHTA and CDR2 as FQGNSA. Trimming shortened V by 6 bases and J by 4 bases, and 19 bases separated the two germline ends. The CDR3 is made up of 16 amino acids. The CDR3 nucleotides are TGTGCCAGCAGATCCAGCGGGACATATTCTTACAATGAGCAGTTCTTC. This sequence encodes CASRSSGTYSYNEQFF.

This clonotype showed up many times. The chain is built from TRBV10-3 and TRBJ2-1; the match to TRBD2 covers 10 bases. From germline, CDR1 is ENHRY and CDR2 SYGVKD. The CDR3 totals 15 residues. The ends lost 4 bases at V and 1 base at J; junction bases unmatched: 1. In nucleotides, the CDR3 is TGTGCCATCAGTGGGGGACTAGCGTCCTACAATGAGCAGTTCTTC. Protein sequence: CAISGGLASYNEQFF.

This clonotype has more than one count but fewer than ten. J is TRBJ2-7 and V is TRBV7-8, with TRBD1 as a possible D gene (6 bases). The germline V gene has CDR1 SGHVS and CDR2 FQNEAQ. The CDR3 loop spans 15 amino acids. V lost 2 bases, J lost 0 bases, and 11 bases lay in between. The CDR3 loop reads CASSLTRTDSYEQYF. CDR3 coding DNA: TGTGCCAGCAGCTTAACCCGGACAGACTCCTACGAGCAGTACTTC.

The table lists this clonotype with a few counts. This chain's CDR3 is CASSHTLTTSGTYEQYF. The CDR3 coding sequence is TGTGCCAGCAGCCACACATTGACGACTAGCGGGACCTACGAGCAGTACTTC. The chain employs TRBV4-2 and TRBJ2-7; 11 nucleotides agree with TRBD2. Germline assignment: CDR1 LGHNA and CDR2 YNFKEQ. J lost 2 bases, V lost 3 bases, and 9 bases had no gene match. There are 17 residues in the CDR3.

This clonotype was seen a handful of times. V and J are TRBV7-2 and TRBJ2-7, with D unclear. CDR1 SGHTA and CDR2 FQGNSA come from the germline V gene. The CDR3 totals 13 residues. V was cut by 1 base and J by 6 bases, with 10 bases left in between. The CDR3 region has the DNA TGTGCCAGCAGCTTAGGGCAGGCCTCCGAGCAGTACTTC. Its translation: CASSLGQASEQYF.

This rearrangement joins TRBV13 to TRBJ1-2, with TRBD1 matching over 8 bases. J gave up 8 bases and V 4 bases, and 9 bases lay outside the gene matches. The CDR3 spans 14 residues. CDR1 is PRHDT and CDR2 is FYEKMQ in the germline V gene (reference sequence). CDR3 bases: TGTGCCAGCAGCTCCCCCTCAGGGGGCTGGGGCTACACCTTC. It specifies CASSSPSGGWGYTF.

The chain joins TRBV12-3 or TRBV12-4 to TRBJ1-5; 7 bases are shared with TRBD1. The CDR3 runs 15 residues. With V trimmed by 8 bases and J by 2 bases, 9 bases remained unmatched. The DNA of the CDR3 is TGTGCCAGCGGATCCGGACAGGTCCGCAATCAGCCCCAGCATTTT. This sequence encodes CASGSGQVRNQPQHF.

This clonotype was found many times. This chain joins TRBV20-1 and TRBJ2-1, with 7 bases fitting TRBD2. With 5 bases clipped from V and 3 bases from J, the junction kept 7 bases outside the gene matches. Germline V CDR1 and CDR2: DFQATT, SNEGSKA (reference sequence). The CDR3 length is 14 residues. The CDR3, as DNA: TGCAGTGCTTGGGGAGGGGTACGCTACAATGAGCAGTTCTTC. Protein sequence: CSAWGGVRYNEQFF.

CDR3 nucleotide sequence: TGTGCCACCAGCGGAACCAGTAGCACAGATACGCAGTATTTT. It yields the protein CATSGTSSTDTQYF. V usage is TRBV6-2 or TRBV6-3 and J usage is TRBJ2-3; the D gene is possibly TRBD2 (5 bases). Trimming removed 10 bases at V and 0 bases at J, with 14 bases between. The CDR3 contains 14 residues. Germline V gene lookup returns CDR1 MNHEY and CDR2 SVGEGT.

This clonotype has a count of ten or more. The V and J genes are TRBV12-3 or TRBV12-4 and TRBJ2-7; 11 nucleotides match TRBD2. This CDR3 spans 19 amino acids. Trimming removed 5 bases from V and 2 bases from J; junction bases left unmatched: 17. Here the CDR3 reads CASSPGESGLAVQTYEQYF. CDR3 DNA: TGTGCCAGCAGTCCGGGGGAGTCGGGACTAGCGGTCCAAACCTACGAGCAGTACTTC.

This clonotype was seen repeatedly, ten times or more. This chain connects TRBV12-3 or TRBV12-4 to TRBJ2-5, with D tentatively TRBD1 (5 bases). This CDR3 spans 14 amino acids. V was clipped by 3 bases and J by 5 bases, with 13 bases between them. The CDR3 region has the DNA TGTGCCAGCAGTTTGGGGCAGGGTGCGGAGACCCAGTACTTC. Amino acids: CASSLGQGAETQYF.

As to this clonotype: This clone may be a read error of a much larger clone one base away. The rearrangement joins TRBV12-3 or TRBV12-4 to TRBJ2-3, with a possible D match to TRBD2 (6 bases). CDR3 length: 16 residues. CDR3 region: CSSSLRWRAGTDTQYF. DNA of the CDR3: TGTTCCAGCAGTTTACGATGGAGGGCGGGCACAGATACGCAGTATTTT.